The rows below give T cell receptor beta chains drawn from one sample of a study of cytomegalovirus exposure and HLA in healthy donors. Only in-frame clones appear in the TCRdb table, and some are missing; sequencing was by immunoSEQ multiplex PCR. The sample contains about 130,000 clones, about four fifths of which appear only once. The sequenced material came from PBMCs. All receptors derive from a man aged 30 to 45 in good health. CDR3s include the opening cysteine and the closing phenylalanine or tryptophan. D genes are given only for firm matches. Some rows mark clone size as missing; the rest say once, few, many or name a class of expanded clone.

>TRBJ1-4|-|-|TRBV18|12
CASSDMGEKLFF
TGTGCCAGCTCGGACATGGGTGAAAAACTGTTTTTT
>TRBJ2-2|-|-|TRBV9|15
CASSVGGANTGELFF
TGTGCCAGCAGCGTGGGTGGGGCCAACACCGGGGAGCTGTTTTTT
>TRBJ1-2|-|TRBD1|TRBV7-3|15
CASSTTGQALGGYTF
TGTGCCAGCAGCACTACGGGACAGGCCCTCGGCGGCTACACCTTC
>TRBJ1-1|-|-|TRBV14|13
CASSQQGNTEAFF
TGTGCCAGCAGCCAGCAGGGGAACACTGAAGCTTTCTTT
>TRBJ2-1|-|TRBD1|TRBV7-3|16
CASSPLAGQGAYEQFF
TGTGCCAGCAGCCCACTCGCCGGACAGGGGGCATATGAGCAGTTCTTC
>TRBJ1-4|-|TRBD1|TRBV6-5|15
CASSPDRGPNEKLFF
TGTGCCAGCAGTCCCGACAGGGGTCCTAATGAAAAACTGTTTTTT
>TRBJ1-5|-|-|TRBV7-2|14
CASSTRGGNQPQHF
TGTGCCAGCAGCACCAGGGGTGGCAATCAGCCCCAGCATTTT
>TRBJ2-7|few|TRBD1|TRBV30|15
CAWSVYRDSPYEQYF
TGTGCCTGGAGTGTGTATAGGGACAGCCCATACGAGCAGTACTTC
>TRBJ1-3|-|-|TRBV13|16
CASSLGLIMAGNTIYF
TGTGCCAGCAGCTTAGGACTAATAATGGCTGGAAACACCATATATTTT
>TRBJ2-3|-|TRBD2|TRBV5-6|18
CASRRGGGRVVATDTQYF
TGTGCCAGCAGAAGGGGGGGCGGGAGGGTCGTTGCCACAGATACGCAGTATTTT
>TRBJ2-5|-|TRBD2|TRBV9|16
CASSEGLAGVEAAQYF
TGTGCCAGCAGCGAGGGACTAGCGGGAGTAGAGGCGGCCCAGTACTTC
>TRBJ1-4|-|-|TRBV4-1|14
CASSEVSLVEKLFF
TGCGCCAGCAGCGAAGTGTCACTGGTTGAAAAACTGTTTTTT
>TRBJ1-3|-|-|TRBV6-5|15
CASSYDRSSGNTIYF
TGTGCCAGCAGTTACGACAGGTCCTCTGGAAACACCATATATTTT
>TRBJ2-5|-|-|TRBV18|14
CASSPGGGQETQYF
TGTGCCAGCTCACCTGGCGGAGGGCAAGAGACCCAGTACTTC
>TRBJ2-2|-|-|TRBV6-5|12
CASRSGAGELFF
TGTGCCAGCAGGTCGGGAGCCGGGGAGCTGTTTTTT
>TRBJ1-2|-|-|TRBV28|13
CASSRGPSYGYTF
TGTGCCAGCAGCAGGGGCCCCAGCTATGGCTACACCTTC
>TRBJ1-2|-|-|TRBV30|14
CAWSVAGGGYGYTF
TGTGCCTGGAGTGTCGCCGGAGGCGGATATGGCTACACCTTC
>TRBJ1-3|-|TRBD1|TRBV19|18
CASMPRQGTSYSGNTIYF
TGTGCCAGTATGCCCCGACAGGGTACCTCTTACTCTGGAAACACCATATATTTT
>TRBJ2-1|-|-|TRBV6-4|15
CASSEGRAPYNEQFF
TGTGCCAGCAGTGAAGGCAGGGCACCCTACAATGAGCAGTTCTTC
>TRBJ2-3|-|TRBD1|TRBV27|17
CASSLEGQSSSTDTQYF
TGTGCCAGCAGTTTAGAGGGACAGTCTTCTAGCACAGATACGCAGTATTTT
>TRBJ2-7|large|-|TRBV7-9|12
CASTPGGSEQYF
TGTGCCAGCACCCCAGGAGGATCCGAGCAGTACTTC
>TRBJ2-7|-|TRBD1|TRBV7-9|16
CASSLVGDRGRDEQYF
TGTGCCAGCAGCTTAGTTGGGGACAGGGGGCGCGACGAGCAGTACTTC
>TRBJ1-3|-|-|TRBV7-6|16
CASSLRGSPSGNTIYF
TGTGCCAGCAGCTTACGGGGTTCACCCTCTGGAAACACCATATATTTT
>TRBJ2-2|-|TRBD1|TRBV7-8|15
CASSPRDRGTGELFF
TGTGCCAGCAGCCCCCGGGACAGGGGCACCGGGGAGCTGTTTTTT
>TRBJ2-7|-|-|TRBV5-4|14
CASSLVGRFDEQYF
TGTGCCAGCAGCTTGGTGGGGCGGTTCGACGAGCAGTACTTC
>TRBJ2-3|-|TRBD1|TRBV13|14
CATGGGSSTDTQYF
TGTGCCACAGGGGGCGGATCTAGCACAGATACGCAGTATTTT
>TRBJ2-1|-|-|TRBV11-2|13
CASTGGPYNEQFF
TGTGCCAGCACCGGCGGGCCCTACAATGAGCAGTTCTTC
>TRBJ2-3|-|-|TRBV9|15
CASSVASGSTDTQYF
TGTGCCAGCAGCGTAGCGAGCGGGAGCACAGATACGCAGTATTTT
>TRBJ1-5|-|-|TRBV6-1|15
CASTEWGRGNQPQHF
TGTGCCAGCACCGAGTGGGGCCGGGGCAATCAGCCCCAGCATTTT
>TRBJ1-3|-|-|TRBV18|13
CASSPEDGNTIYF
TGTGCCAGCTCACCGGAGGACGGAAACACCATATATTTT
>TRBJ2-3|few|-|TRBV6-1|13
CASSRDSTDTQYF
TGTGCCAGCAGTCGGGACTCCACAGATACGCAGTATTTT
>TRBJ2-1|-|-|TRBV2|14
CASSDSTAYNEQFF
TGTGCCAGCAGTGACTCTACTGCCTACAATGAGCAGTTCTTC
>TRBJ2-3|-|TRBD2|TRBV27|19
CASSASPLKLATYTDTQYF
TGTGCCAGCAGTGCCTCACCCCTTAAACTAGCGACTTACACAGATACGCAGTATTTT
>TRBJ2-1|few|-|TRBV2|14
CASCTYVAYNEQFF
TGTGCCAGCTGTACCTATGTCGCCTACAATGAGCAGTTCTTC
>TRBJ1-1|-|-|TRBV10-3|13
CATAQGLNTEAFF
TGTGCCACCGCACAGGGCCTGAACACTGAAGCTTTCTTT
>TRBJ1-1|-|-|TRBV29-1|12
CSVELILRQAFF
TGCAGCGTTGAGCTAATTCTGCGCCAAGCTTTCTTT
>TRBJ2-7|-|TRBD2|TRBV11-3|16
CASSFGASGSTNEQYF
TGTGCCAGCAGCTTTGGGGCTAGCGGGAGTACTAACGAGCAGTACTTC
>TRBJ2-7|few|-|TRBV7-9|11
CSSEGGGDICF
TGTTCCTCAGAAGGGGGAGGGGACATCTGCTTC
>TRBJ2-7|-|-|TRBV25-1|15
CASSELGVQVYEQYF
TGTGCCAGCAGTGAATTAGGCGTACAGGTCTACGAGCAGTACTTC
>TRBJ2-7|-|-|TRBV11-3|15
CASSPTDRPSYEQYF
TGTGCCAGCAGCCCAACAGACAGGCCATCCTACGAGCAGTACTTC
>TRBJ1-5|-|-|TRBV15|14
CATSRVGRVQPQHF
TGTGCCACCAGCAGAGTGGGCAGGGTGCAGCCCCAGCATTTT
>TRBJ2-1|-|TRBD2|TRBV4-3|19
CASSQEAGILAGSYNEQFF
TGCGCCAGCAGCCAAGAGGCTGGAATACTAGCGGGATCATACAATGAGCAGTTCTTC
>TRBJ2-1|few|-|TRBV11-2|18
CASSLESDRSLRDSEQFF
TGTGCCAGCAGCTTAGAGTCTGATAGATCGTTACGCGACAGTGAGCAGTTCTTC
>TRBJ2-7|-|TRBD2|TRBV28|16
CASSSPGGTSTYEQYF
TGTGCCAGCAGTTCCCCGGGGGGGACGTCTACCTACGAGCAGTACTTC
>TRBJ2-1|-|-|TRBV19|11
CASSIVNEQFF
TGTGCCAGTAGTATAGTAAATGAGCAGTTCTTC
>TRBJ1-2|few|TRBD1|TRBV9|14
CASSPGTENYGYTF
TGTGCCAGCAGCCCAGGGACAGAGAACTATGGCTACACCTTC
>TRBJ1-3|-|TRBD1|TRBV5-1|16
CASSSRGTGPGNTIYF
TGCGCCAGCAGCTCTAGGGGGACAGGCCCTGGAAACACCATATATTTT
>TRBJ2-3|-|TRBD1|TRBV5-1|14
CASSIGGHTDTQYF
TGCGCCAGCAGCATAGGGGGCCACACAGATACGCAGTATTTT
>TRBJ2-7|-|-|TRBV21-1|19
CASSREHREKENGDYEQYF
TGTGCCAGCAGCAGAGAACACAGGGAAAAGGAAAACGGAGACTACGAGCAGTACTTC
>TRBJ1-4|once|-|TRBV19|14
CASRDTSGNEKLFF
TGTGCCAGTAGAGATACTTCAGGGAATGAAAAACTGTTTTTT
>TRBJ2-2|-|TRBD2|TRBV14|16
CASSQNREGLAGELFF
TGTGCCAGCAGCCAAAACCGGGAGGGCCTGGCCGGGGAGCTGTTTTTT
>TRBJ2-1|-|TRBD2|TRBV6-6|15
CASRPGTSGVNEQFF
TGTGCCAGCAGGCCCGGGACTAGCGGGGTCAATGAGCAGTTCTTC